This T cell receptor beta chain comes out of a study of long-term antiretroviral therapy in people with HIV. Germline V gene sequence: CDR1 SGDLS, CDR2 YYNGEE. Germline trimming cut 3 bases from V and 9 bases from J; bases unmatched to any gene: 10. This CDR3 has 15 residues. Sequencing relied on immunoSEQ assay v3.0, run at survey level. Assay used: immunoSEQ multiplex PCR; TCRdb lists only in-frame clones, some missing. The sample consists of about 22,000 clones, under 85% of them appearing once. As regards this clone: Antigen unknown.

Notes on the study in general: Every time point showed a repertoire led by clones expanded before ART. The range of CDR3 lengths in HIV repertoires proved narrower than that found in controls.

Sampling of each donor yielded at least one pre-ART PBMC sample and at least two post-ART PBMC samples. In the United States, treatment was given to all participants with HIV. V and J are TRBV9 and TRBJ2-1; 9 nucleotides line up with TRBD2. The specimen was unsorted PBMCs, collected 0.5 years before starting antiretroviral therapy. This TCR derives from a middle-aged man with HIV. The CDR3: CASSAPGLATGEQFF. The CDR3 DNA follows: TGTGCCAGCAGCGCCCCGGGACTAGCCACGGGTGAGCAGTTCTTC.